This is a list of T cell receptor beta chains from one sample in a study of shared clonotypes between healthy human individuals. This table comes from immunoSEQ multiplex PCR, and its TCRdb copy is limited to in-frame clones, with some not included. The sample records millions of clones, 93% being singletons. Specimen: naive CD8+ T cells from PBMCs. These receptors originate from a man between 18 and 29 years old in good health. Some clones in this sample may be carry-over from other donors' samples. Both conserved end residues are trimmed from each CDR3. Expanded clones are given a class, and other clones once, few, many or no size at all.

size | V | CDR3
once | TRBV7-2 | ASSWRGQLNYGYT
- | TRBV19 | ASSLARNNEQF
- | TRBV4-2 | ASSHPSDLEQF
few | TRBV18 | ASSAPIRGPNLNTEAF
- | TRBV29-1 | SVEEQGTSYEQY
- | TRBV19 | ASSIAWRGAYKDYT
- | TRBV30 | AWSGVAEGQETQY
- | TRBV19 | ASSIGTGFGSHSYEQY
once | TRBV12-2 | ASRRGGSPDTEAF
- | TRBV5-1 | ASSSGSSSYNEQF
once | TRBV15 | ATSSGALYEQY
- | TRBV4-1 | ASSQDPAGGSYEQY
- | TRBV7-8 | ASSPYGDSTDTQY
- | TRBV6-4 | ASSDAASGSNEQF
- | TRBV7-9 | ASSSIRDLYEQY
- | TRBV2 | ASPIEGGAGGTEAF
few | TRBV4-1 | ASSQVVGNQPQH
once | TRBV7-9 | ASSLAKQGENIQY
few | TRBV9 | ASSWTSGRLSPAGELF
once | TRBV9 | ASSVGTGVSYEQY
- | TRBV7-9 | ASSALFGLEGLANYGYT
- | TRBV19 | ASSGVRLARLQDEQF
- | TRBV9 | ASSAPIHGVSNYGYT
- | TRBV29-1 | SVRTGDYNEQF
- | TRBV30 | ACPGTDYGYT
few | TRBV12-5 | ASGPGQTGELF
- | TRBV27 | ASRSGRLSYNEQF
- | TRBV27 | ASRPLLSPDTQY
- | TRBV27 | ASSKLAGVESYEQY
once | TRBV15 | ATSFGTYLNTEAF
- | TRBV15 | ATSSRPGQGQF
- | TRBV9 | ASSVSGLRETQY
- | TRBV27 | ASSLRTSGSSYEQY
- | TRBV14 | ASSHRGSNQPQH
- | TRBV7-2 | ASSLVFSGNTIY
- | TRBV7-3 | ASSSGLSGANVLT
- | TRBV10-3 | AISVGREENIQY
- | TRBV6-5 | ASNFQGAANTEAF
- | TRBV12-2 | ASRPGSGVGCEQF
- | TRBV2 | ASSEDRGHEQY
- | TRBV9 | ASSDEETQY
- | TRBV7-8 | ASSLGHRDYYEQY
- | TRBV7-9 | ASSQGSQETQY
- | TRBV4-3 | ASSQERWTGLSGNTIY